This TCR beta chain was sequenced for a study of T cells in Graves' hyperthyroidism and ophthalmopathy. The V gene's germline CDR1 is KGHDR and CDR2 SFDVKD. V was trimmed by 3 bases and J by 5 bases, leaving 13 bases between them. This CDR3 has 15 amino acids. Study findings and constraints: In validation, the model predicted ophthalmopathy. These predictions came a median about 6.5 months before onset. Ophthalmopathy and stable hyperthyroidism were told apart by a 13 V-J model.

Amplification of TCR beta CDR3 regions was performed using RNA transcripts as template. First-round RT-PCR with HTBI primers amplified the TCR CDR3 region. TCRdb processed the multiplex PCR reads anew with MiXCR; each CDR3 protein has one entry. The table shows about 700,000 distinct CDR3 sequences, with roughly 46% occurring only once. At least ten counts were recorded for this clonotype. Its specificity is not known. This receptor was identified in an adult man with Graves' disease, either hyperthyroidism or ophthalmopathy (not recorded which). V is TRBV24-1 and J is TRBJ1-5; TRBD1 might be the D (5 bases). Sequenced input: peripheral blood or thyroid tissue (not recorded which). Written as DNA, the CDR3 is TGTGCCACCAGTGATGGGGCCCCTCGGGATCAGCCCCAGCATTTT. This translates into CATSDGAPRDQPQHF.